This T cell receptor beta chain was profiled in a study of blood T cell repertoires in COVID-19. Overall study: T cells, B-cell-depleted T cells, or PBMCs supplied cDNA or gDNA.

This clone was counted only a few times. Germline loops: CDR1 MGHRA, CDR2 YSYEKL. The V gene lost 1 base and the J gene lost 1 base, with 10 bases spanning the gap. The CDR3 consists of 15 residues. Profiled with immunoSEQ multiplex PCR; TCRdb holds only in-frame clones, not every one. The data show tens of thousands of clones, about four fifths seen once. The specimen sequenced was peripheral blood. The chain combines TRBV4-1 with TRBJ1-1; D not certain. The source is a man at least 80 years old with COVID-19, enrolled during active disease. The chain's CDR3 is CASSQVGAENTEAFF. The CDR3 DNA follows: TGCGCCAGCAGCCAAGTGGGCGCCGAGAACACTGAAGCTTTCTTT.